This T cell receptor (beta chain) was sequenced in a study of blood T cell repertoires in COVID-19. Study-level background: Sites across the United States, Italy and Spain contributed samples from acute and convalescent COVID-19. The cDNA or gDNA used as material had been derived from T cells, B-cell-depleted T cells, or PBMCs.

As processed by the authors: Reference gene primer amplification gave nucleated cell count estimates. Profiling relied on immunoSEQ multiplex PCR, and the TCRdb table lists in-frame clones only, not all of them. V and J calls and clone size are given by that table; D and trimming were obtained from the DNA. The sample yields fewer than 55,000 clones, around four fifths seen once. Trimming cost V 3 bases and J 2 bases, with 14 bases left between them. The germline gives CDR1 DFQATT, CDR2 SNEGSKA (reference sequence). The CDR3 length is 14 residues. This sequence joins TRBV20-1 and TRBJ2-7, with D maybe TRBD1 (6 bases). The receptor's source is a woman in her sixties or seventies with acute or convalescent COVID-19. Sequences were obtained from peripheral blood. CDR3 protein: CSASKGQGTYEQYF. The CDR3 DNA reads as TGCAGTGCTAGTAAGGGGCAGGGGACCTACGAGCAGTACTTC.